Following are 28 T cell receptor beta chains from one sample sequenced in a study of cytomegalovirus exposure and HLA in healthy donors. The table came from immunoSEQ multiplex PCR; TCRdb's copy has only in-frame clones and leaves some out. The data contain hundreds of thousands of clones, about 88% of them singletons. The material sequenced was PBMCs. The receptor set was obtained from a young man in good health and CMV-seropositive.

This chain connects TRBV7-3 to TRBJ1-1; D not resolved. Germline V gene data show CDR1 as SGHTA and CDR2 as FQGTGA. This CDR3 contains 13 residues. Trimming removed 8 bases from V and 0 bases from J, with 10 bases in between. For the CDR3, the DNA is TGTGCCAGCGCAATTAAGATGAACACTGAAGCTTTCTTT. It specifies CASAIKMNTEAFF.

The genes are TRBV2 and TRBJ2-3; 9 nucleotides match TRBD1. Germline CDR1 reads SNHLY; CDR2 reads FYNNEI. The CDR3 loop spans 14 amino acids. With 6 bases clipped from V and 5 bases from J, the junction kept 6 bases outside the gene matches. The DNA for the CDR3 is TGTGCCAGCAGCCCGGGACAGGGCCGAGATACGCAGTATTTT. The encoded protein is CASSPGQGRDTQYF.

V gene TRBV29-1 combines with J gene TRBJ1-1; D call uncertain. The germline gives CDR1 SQVTM, CDR2 ANQGSEA. The CDR3 is made up of 13 amino acids. The V end was cut by 7 bases, the J end by 3 bases, with 15 bases between. The CDR3 DNA is TGCAGCGGGAGTTGGGGATCGGACACTGAAGCTTTCTTT. It encodes CSGSWGSDTEAFF.

The chain is built from TRBV7-9 and TRBJ1-1, with 8 bases matching TRBD1. Per germline, CDR1 SEHNR and CDR2 FQNEAQ (reference sequence). V trimming: 6 bases; J trimming: 1 base; junction bases outside the gene matches: 10. The CDR3 sequence is 16 residues long. CDR3 nucleotides: TGTGCCAGCAGTTCTAACAGGGGGAGAGAGAACACTGAAGCTTTCTTT. It encodes CASSSNRGRENTEAFF.

The V call is TRBV27, the J call TRBJ1-2; TRBD1 aligns across 8 bases. The CDR3 is 13 residues long. With 1 base clipped from V and 7 bases from J, the junction kept 2 bases outside the gene matches. Germline V lookup: CDR1 MNHEY, CDR2 SMNVEV (reference sequence). The CDR3 DNA is TGTGCCAGCAGTTTATATACAGGGGGTGGCTACACCTTC. As protein: CASSLYTGGGYTF.

The V call is TRBV29-1, the J call TRBJ2-1; 11 bases map to TRBD1. V dropped 4 bases and J dropped 8; count of bases not matched to a gene: 7. The germline CDR1 and CDR2 sequences are SQVTM and ANQGSEA. This CDR3 is built from 14 residues. DNA for the CDR3: TGCAGCGTTGCCGGGACAGGGGGTTTGGATGAGCAGTTCTTC. Amino acids: CSVAGTGGLDEQFF.

The chain has TRBV6-1 and TRBJ1-1; 9 bases fit TRBD1. V lost 6 bases to trimming and J lost 1 base; unmatched junction nucleotides: 3. The CDR3 is 14 amino acids. CDR1 and CDR2 (germline): MNHNS, SASEGT. CDR3 loop: CASRDRGENTEAFF. The DNA for the CDR3 is TGTGCCAGCAGGGACAGGGGCGAGAACACTGAAGCTTTCTTT.

The V call is TRBV2, the J call TRBJ2-7; no clear D. The CDR3 runs 14 residues. V was clipped by 3 bases and J by 0 bases, with 9 bases between them. Per the germline V gene, CDR1 is SNHLY and CDR2 is FYNNEI. The CDR3 loop reads CASSDPGSSYEQYF. CDR3 nucleotides: TGTGCCAGCAGTGATCCAGGCAGCTCCTACGAGCAGTACTTC. Looking up the rest from reference TRBV2 and TRBJ2-7 gives the full variable domain: EPEVTQTPSHQVTQMGQEVILRCVPISNHLYFYWYRQILGQKVEFLVSFYNNEISEKSEIFDDQFSVERPDGSNFTLKIRSTKLEDSAMYFCASSDPGSSYEQYFGPGTRLTVT.

This clone has only one observation. This chain connects TRBV19 to TRBJ2-3; D is perhaps TRBD1 or TRBD2 (5 bases each). This CDR3 has 15 residues. The germline CDR1 and CDR2 sequences are LNHDA and SQIVND (reference sequence). Trimming left V 4 bases short and J 2 bases short, with 13 bases between. The CDR3 DNA follows: TGTGCCAGTAGTAACATGTGGGGGTTCACAGATACGCAGTATTTT. Protein sequence: CASSNMWGFTDTQYF. Together with reference TRBV19 and TRBJ2-3, the CDR3 gives the full variable domain: DGGITQSPKYLFRKEGQNVTLSCEQNLNHDAMYWYRQDPGQGLRLIYYSQIVNDFQKGDIAEGYSVSREKKESFPLTVTSAQKNPTAFYLCASSNMWGFTDTQYFGPGTRLTVL.

This chain's CDR3 is CASSPGLAGEYTGELFF. As DNA, the CDR3 is TGCGCCAGCAGCCCGGGACTAGCGGGAGAGTACACCGGGGAGCTGTTTTTT. The J gene is TRBJ2-2, the V gene TRBV5-1, with 14 bases that match TRBD2. After removal of 4 bases from V and 3 bases from J, the junction contained 5 bases not matched to a gene. This CDR3 has 17 residues. CDR1 and CDR2 from the germline V gene are SGHRS and YFSETQ.

The chain joins TRBV6-1 to TRBJ1-4; the D is unclear. Germline V gene lookup returns CDR1 MNHNS and CDR2 SASEGT. V gave up 6 bases and J gave up 5 bases, with 7 bases separating them. The CDR3 totals 12 residues. The CDR3 is CASSKGNEKLFF. CDR3 sequence (DNA): TGTGCCAGCAGCAAGGGAAATGAAAAACTGTTTTTT.

The rearrangement joins TRBV5-1 to TRBJ2-2; 7 positions agree with TRBD2. With 2 bases clipped from V and 3 bases from J, the junction kept 4 bases outside the gene matches. Per the germline V gene, CDR1 is SGHRS and CDR2 is YFSETQ. The CDR3 is 15 amino acids. The CDR3 DNA is TGCGCCAGCAGCTTAGCTGGGAGGGACACCGGGGAGCTGTTTTTT. This encodes CASSLAGRDTGELFF. The entire variable domain, with the rest obtained from reference TRBV5-1 and TRBJ2-2, is as follows: KAGVTQTPRYLIKTRGQQVTLSCSPISGHRSVSWYQQTPGQGLQFLFEYFSETQRNKGNFPGRFSGRQFSNSRSEMNVSTLELGDSALYLCASSLAGRDTGELFFGEGSRLTVL.

The sample holds a few counts of this clone. The chain has TRBV5-6 and TRBJ1-2; 7 nucleotides line up with TRBD1. Looked up from germline, CDR1 is SGHDT and CDR2 is YYEEEE. Unmatched junction bases numbered 1, after V lost 1 base and J lost 4 bases. The CDR3 spans 13 residues. This chain's CDR3 is CASSLQGGYGYTF. The CDR3 DNA is TGTGCCAGCAGCTTGCAGGGGGGCTATGGCTACACCTTC.

The chain carries TRBV6-1 and TRBJ1-1, with D perhaps TRBD1 (6 bases). Germline CDR1 MNHNS, CDR2 SASEGT. V lost 6 bases and J lost 3, with 14 bases in between. The CDR3 extends over 14 amino acids. Here the CDR3 reads CASSLRGRDTEAFF. CDR3 DNA sequence: TGTGCCAGCAGCCTCAGGGGTCGTGACACTGAAGCTTTCTTT.

This chain uses TRBV20-1 with TRBJ1-2; D is unresolved. The CDR3 covers 11 residues. V lost 3 bases and J 3 bases, leaving 5 bases between the germline ends. CDR1 and CDR2 (germline): DFQATT, SNEGSKA (reference sequence). DNA for the CDR3: TGCAGTGCTAGGTGGGACTATGGCTACACCTTC. It is translated as CSARWDYGYTF.

The J gene is TRBJ2-5, the V gene TRBV11-2, with 13 bases lining up with TRBD2. The CDR3 has 17 amino acids. The germline V gene encodes CDR1 SGHAT and CDR2 FQNNGV. V lost 5 bases to trimming and J lost 5 bases; unmatched junction nucleotides: 11. The chain's CDR3 is CASSPGLAGLNGETQYF. The CDR3, as DNA: TGTGCCAGCAGCCCGGGACTAGCGGGACTGAATGGGGAGACCCAGTACTTC.

This rearrangement joins TRBV5-8 to TRBJ2-6; no clear D gene. Trimming took 6 bases from V and 2 from J, leaving 6 bases between them. The germline V gene has CDR1 SGHTS and CDR2 YDEGEE. This CDR3 spans 13 amino acids. CDR3 protein: CASNPTGANVLTF. In nucleotides, the CDR3 is TGTGCCAGCAATCCGACTGGGGCCAACGTCCTGACTTTC.

The chain has TRBV6-1 and TRBJ1-1; 8 positions match TRBD1. The CDR3 has 13 residues. The V and J ends lost 4 bases and 8 bases, in that order; junction bases with no gene match: 6. Germline CDR1 and CDR2: MNHNS and SASEGT. CDR3 coding DNA: TGTGCCAGCAGTGGAGGACAGGGCGGGGAAGCTTTCTTT. Its translation: CASSGGQGGEAFF.

The chain uses TRBV4-1 and TRBJ1-1, with 7 bases matching TRBD1. V lost 4 bases to trimming and J lost 1 base; unmatched junction nucleotides: 6. The CDR3 is made up of 15 amino acids. Germline CDR1 is MGHRA and CDR2 is YSYEKL. The CDR3 reads CASSLRTGRNTEAFF. The CDR3, as DNA: TGCGCCAGCAGCCTCAGGACAGGCAGGAACACTGAAGCTTTCTTT.

V usage is TRBV6-5 and J usage is TRBJ2-7; 8 bases map to TRBD2. The CDR3 totals 13 residues. Germline lookup yields CDR1 MNHEY and CDR2 SVGAGI. The V segment lost 6 bases and the J segment 5 bases; nucleotides outside the gene matches: 6. CDR3 protein: CASRPAGVNEQYF. The CDR3 DNA sequence: TGTGCCAGCAGGCCAGCGGGAGTTAACGAGCAGTACTTC.

The J gene is TRBJ2-7, the V gene TRBV7-3, with D tentatively TRBD1 (6 bases). Germline loops: CDR1 SGHTA, CDR2 FQGTGA. V was pared by 1 base and J by 5 bases, with 9 bases between. The CDR3 is 13 amino acids. CDR3 sequence: CASSLNPGDEQYF. DNA of the CDR3: TGTGCCAGCAGCTTAAACCCAGGGGACGAGCAGTACTTC.

V gene TRBV7-6 combines with J gene TRBJ1-3; TRBD1 matches at 10 bases. The CDR3 contains 16 residues. V lost 5 bases to trimming and J lost 2 bases; unmatched junction nucleotides: 6. CDR1 and CDR2 (germline): SGHVS, FNYEAQ. The CDR3 loop reads CASSPLGQGAGNTIYF. The CDR3 nucleotides read TGTGCCAGCAGCCCTTTAGGACAGGGGGCTGGAAACACCATATATTTT.

In its sample, this clone was seen a few times. CDR3 DNA sequence: TGCGCCAGCAGCTTGGTTGGGACAACGTACAATGAGCAGTTCTTC. Translating gives CASSLVGTTYNEQFF. This chain links TRBV5-1 with TRBJ2-1; weak D call: TRBD1 (6 bases). Germline values: CDR1 SGHRS, CDR2 YFSETQ. CDR3 size: 15 residues. The V end lost 0 bases, the J end lost 4 bases, and 11 bases lay between the germline ends.

V gene TRBV30 combines with J gene TRBJ2-5, with TRBD1 matching over 7 bases. The J segment lost 5 bases and the V segment lost 3 bases, leaving 6 bases of the junction unmatched. Looked up from germline, CDR1 is GTSNPN and CDR2 is SVGIG (reference sequence). CDR3 length: 13 amino acids. CDR3 region: CAWSETGHETQYF. The DNA for the CDR3 is TGTGCCTGGAGCGAGACAGGGCACGAGACCCAGTACTTC.

The chain recombines TRBV25-1 with TRBJ2-7; 10 bases are shared with TRBD1. Trimming removed 2 bases from V and 2 bases from J; junction bases left unmatched: 3. The CDR3 length is 15 residues. CDR1 is MGHDK and CDR2 is SYGVNS in the germline V gene. The CDR3 DNA follows: TGTGCCAGCAGTGAAGGAGGACAGGGGGCCTACGAGCAGTACTTC. Its translation is CASSEGGQGAYEQYF.

The chain couples TRBV28 to TRBJ2-1; D is unclear. Germline V CDR1 and CDR2: MDHEN, SYDVKM. This CDR3 spans 11 amino acids. The V and J ends lost 2 bases and 16 bases respectively, with 12 bases between them. CDR3 in DNA: TGTGCCAGCAGTTTAATGGCCAGACACTTCTTC. Its translation: CASSLMARHFF.

V and J are TRBV7-9 and TRBJ2-7, with D maybe TRBD1 (5 bases). Per the germline V gene, CDR1 is SEHNR and CDR2 is FQNEAQ (reference sequence). Trimming stripped 5 bases from V and 5 bases from J, with 13 bases between. The CDR3 is 13 amino acids. Written as DNA, the CDR3 is TGTGCCAGCAGCCCGAAGACAGACGACGAGCAGTACTTC. Its translation: CASSPKTDDEQYF.

This clone was seen only a few times. The chain uses TRBV28 and TRBJ1-2; tentative D call: TRBD1 (5 bases). Trimming left V 2 bases short and J 7 bases short, with 11 bases between. Germline V gene sequence: CDR1 MDHEN, CDR2 SYDVKM. The CDR3 runs to 13 residues. CDR3 in amino acids: CASSLMGTSGYTF. The CDR3 DNA reads TGTGCCAGCAGTTTAATGGGGACGAGTGGCTACACCTTC.